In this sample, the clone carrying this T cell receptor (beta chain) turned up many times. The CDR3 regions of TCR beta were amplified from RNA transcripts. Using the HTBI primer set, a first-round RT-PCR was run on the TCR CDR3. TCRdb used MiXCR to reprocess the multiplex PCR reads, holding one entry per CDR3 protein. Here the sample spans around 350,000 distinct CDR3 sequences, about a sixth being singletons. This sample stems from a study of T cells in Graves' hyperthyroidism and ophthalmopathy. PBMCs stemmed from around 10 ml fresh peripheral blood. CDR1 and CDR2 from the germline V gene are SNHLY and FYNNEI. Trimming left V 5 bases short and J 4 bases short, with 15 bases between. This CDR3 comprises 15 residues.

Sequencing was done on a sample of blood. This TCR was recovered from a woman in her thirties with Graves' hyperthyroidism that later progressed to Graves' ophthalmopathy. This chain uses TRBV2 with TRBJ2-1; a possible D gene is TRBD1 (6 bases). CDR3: CASSRLGARYNEQFF. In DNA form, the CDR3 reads TGTGCCAGCAGTCGTTTGGGGGCGAGATACAATGAGCAGTTCTTC.